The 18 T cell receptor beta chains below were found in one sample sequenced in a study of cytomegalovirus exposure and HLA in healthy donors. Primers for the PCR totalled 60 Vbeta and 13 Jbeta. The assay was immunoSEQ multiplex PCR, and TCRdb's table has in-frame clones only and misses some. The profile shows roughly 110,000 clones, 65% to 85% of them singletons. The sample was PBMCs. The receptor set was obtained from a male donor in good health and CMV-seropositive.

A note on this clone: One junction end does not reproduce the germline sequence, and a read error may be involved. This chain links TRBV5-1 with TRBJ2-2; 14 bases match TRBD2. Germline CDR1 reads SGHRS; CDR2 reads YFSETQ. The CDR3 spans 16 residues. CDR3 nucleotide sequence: TGCGCCAGCAGCTCCGGGACTAGCGGGGGTACCGGGAAGCTGTTTTTT. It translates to CASSSGTSGGTGKLFF.

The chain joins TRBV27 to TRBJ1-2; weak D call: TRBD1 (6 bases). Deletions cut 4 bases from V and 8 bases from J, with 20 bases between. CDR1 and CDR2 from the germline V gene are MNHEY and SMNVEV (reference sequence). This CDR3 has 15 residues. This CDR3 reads CASSYTGMGLEGYTF. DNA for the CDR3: TGTGCCAGCAGTTACACAGGGATGGGGCTAGAGGGCTACACCTTC.

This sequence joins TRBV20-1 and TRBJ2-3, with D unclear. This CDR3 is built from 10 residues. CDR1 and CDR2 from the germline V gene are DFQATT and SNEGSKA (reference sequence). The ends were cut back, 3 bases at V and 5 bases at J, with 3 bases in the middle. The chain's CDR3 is CSASRDTQYF. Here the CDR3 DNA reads TGCAGTGCTAGTAGAGATACGCAGTATTTT.

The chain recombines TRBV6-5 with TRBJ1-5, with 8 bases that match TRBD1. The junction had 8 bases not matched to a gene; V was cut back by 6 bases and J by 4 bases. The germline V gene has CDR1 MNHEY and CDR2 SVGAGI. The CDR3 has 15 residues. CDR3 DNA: TGTGCCAGCAGCTCCGACCGGACAGGGAATCAGCCCCAGCATTTT. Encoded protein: CASSSDRTGNQPQHF.

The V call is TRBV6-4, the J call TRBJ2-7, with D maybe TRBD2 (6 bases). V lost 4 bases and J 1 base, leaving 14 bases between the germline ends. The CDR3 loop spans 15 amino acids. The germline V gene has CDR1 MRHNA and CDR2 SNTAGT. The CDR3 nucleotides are TGTGCCAGCAGTGGGGGGGAGCGACCTTCCTACGAGCAGTACTTC. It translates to CASSGGERPSYEQYF.

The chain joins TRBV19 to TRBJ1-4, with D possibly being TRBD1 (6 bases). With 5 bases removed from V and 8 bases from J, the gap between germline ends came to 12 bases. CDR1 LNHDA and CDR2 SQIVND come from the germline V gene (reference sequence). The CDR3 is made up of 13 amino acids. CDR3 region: CASSGQFAEKLFF. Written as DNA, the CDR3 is TGTGCCAGTAGTGGACAGTTTGCGGAAAAACTGTTTTTT.

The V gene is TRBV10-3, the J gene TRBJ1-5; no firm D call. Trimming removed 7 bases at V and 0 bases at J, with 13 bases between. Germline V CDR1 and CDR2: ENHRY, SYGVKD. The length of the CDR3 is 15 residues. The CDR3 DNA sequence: TGTGCCATCAAGGCAGACGGGGATAGCAATCAGCCCCAGCATTTT. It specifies CAIKADGDSNQPQHF.

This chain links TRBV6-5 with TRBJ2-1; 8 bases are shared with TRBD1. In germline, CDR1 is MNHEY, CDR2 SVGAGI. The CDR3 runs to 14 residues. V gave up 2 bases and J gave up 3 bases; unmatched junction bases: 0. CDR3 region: CASSYGTGYNEQFF. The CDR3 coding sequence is TGTGCCAGCAGTTACGGGACAGGCTACAATGAGCAGTTCTTC.

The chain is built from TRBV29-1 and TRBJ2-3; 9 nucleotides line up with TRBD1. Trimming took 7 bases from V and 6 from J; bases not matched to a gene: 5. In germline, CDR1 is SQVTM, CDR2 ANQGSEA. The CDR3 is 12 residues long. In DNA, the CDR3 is TGCAGCGCGCTGGACAGGGGCGATACGCAGTATTTT. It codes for CSALDRGDTQYF.

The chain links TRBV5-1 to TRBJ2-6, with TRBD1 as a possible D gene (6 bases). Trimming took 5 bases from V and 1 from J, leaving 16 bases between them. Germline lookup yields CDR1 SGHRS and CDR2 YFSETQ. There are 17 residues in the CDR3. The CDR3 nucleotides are TGCGCCAGCAGACGAAACAACAGGGAATCTGGGGCCAACGTCCTGACTTTC. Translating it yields CASRRNNRESGANVLTF.

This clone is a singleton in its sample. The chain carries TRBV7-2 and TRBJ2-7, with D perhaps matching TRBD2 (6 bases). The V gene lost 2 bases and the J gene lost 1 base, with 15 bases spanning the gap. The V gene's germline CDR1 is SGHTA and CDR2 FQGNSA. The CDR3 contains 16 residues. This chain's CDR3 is CASSLHPAGLSYEQYF. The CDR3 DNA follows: TGTGCCAGCAGCTTACATCCCGCGGGGCTGTCCTACGAGCAGTACTTC.

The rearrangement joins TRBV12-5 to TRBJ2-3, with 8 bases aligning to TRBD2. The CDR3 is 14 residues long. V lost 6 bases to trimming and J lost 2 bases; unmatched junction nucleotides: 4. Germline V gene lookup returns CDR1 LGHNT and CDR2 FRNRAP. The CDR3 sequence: CASGRGGDTDTQYF. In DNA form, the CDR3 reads TGTGCTAGTGGCCGGGGGGGGGACACAGATACGCAGTATTTT.

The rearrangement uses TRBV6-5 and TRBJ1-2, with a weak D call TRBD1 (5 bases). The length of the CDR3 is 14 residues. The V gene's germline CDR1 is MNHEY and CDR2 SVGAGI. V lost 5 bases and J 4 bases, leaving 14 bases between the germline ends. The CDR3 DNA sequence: TGTGCCAGCAGTCCTACAGGCCCGGGCTATGGCTACACCTTC. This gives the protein CASSPTGPGYGYTF.

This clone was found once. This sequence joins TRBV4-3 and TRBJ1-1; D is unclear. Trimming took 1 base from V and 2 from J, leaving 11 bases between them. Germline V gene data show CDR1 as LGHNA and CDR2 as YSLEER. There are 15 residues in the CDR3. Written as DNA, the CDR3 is TGCGCCAGCAGCCAAGTATGGACGGGAAACACTGAAGCTTTCTTT. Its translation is CASSQVWTGNTEAFF.

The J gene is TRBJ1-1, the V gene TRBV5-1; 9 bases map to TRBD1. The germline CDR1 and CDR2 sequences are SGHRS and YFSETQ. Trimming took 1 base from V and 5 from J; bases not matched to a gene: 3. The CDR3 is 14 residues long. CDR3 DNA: TGCGCCAGCAGCTTGTTGACAGGGGGTACTGAAGCTTTCTTT. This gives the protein CASSLLTGGTEAFF.

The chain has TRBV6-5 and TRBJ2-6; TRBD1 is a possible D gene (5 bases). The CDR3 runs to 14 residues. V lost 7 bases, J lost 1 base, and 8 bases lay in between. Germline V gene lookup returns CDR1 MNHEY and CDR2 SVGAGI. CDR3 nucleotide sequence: TGTGCCAGCACTAGGGGTTCTGGGGCCAACGTCCTGACTTTC. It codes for CASTRGSGANVLTF.

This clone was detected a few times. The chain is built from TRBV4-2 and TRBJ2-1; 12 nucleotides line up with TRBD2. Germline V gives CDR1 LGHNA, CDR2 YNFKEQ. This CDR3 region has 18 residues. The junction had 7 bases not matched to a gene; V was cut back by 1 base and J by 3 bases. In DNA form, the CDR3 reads TGTGCCAGCAGCCAAGTCGGAGGACTAGCGGGGCACTACAATGAGCAGTTCTTC. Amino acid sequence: CASSQVGGLAGHYNEQFF.

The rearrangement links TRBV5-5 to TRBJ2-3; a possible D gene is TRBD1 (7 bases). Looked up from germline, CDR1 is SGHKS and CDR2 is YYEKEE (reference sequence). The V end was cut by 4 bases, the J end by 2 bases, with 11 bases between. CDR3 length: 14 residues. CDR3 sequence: CASSAGQYTDTQYF. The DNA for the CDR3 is TGTGCCAGCAGCGCGGGACAGTACACAGATACGCAGTATTTT.